This T cell receptor (beta chain) was identified in a study of post-analysis software for immune sequencing data. Study-wide points: Same-batch preparations were strongly co-clustered by F measure. There was significantly lower normalized Chao1 diversity in multiple sclerosis patients than in controls. Among roughly 5 TRBV segments more frequent in patients than controls were TRBV5-6, TRBV5-1 and TRBV20-1.

The CDR3 runs 16 residues. Germline V gene data show CDR1 as MDHEN and CDR2 as SYDVKM. Trimming shortened V by 5 bases and J by 5 bases, and 21 bases separated the two germline ends. This clonotype was seen a handful of times. Its antigen is still unknown. Every TCR beta cDNA library bore unique molecular identifiers. Each CDR3 protein is one row after TCRdb ran MiXCR on the PCR reads. The sample includes approximately 730,000 distinct CDR3 sequences, 25% to 30% seen only once; the top ten take 0.56%. The chain uses TRBV28 and TRBJ2-5, with D perhaps matching TRBD2 (7 bases). The origin of this receptor is a girl aged 5-17 years with multiple sclerosis. Sequencing was done on a sample of blood. CDR3 residues: CASSPPRTGRGETQYF. The CDR3 coding sequence is TGTGCCAGCAGTCCGCCGAGAACAGGGAGGGGGGAGACCCAGTACTTC. The whole variable domain, remainder taken from reference TRBV28 and TRBJ2-5, is DVKVTQSSRYLVKRTGEKVFLECVQDMDHENMFWYRQDPGLGLRLIYFSYDVKMKEKGDIPEGYSVSREKKERFSLILESASTNQTSMYLCASSPPRTGRGETQYFGPGTRLLVL.